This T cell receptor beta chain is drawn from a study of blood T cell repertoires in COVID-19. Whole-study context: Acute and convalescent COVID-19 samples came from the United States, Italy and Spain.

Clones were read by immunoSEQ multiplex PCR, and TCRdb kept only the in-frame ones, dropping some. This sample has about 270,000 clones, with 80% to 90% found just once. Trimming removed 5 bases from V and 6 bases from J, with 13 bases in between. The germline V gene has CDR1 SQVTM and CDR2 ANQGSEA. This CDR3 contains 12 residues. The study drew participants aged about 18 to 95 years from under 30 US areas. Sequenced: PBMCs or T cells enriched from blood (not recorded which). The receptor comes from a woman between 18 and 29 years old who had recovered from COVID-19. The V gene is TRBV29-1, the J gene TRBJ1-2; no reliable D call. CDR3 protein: CSVTRWVNGYTF. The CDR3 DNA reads TGCAGCGTTACGAGGTGGGTGAATGGCTACACCTTC.